Presented here are 8 T cell receptor beta chains from one specimen sequenced in a study of T-cell memory formation after mild COVID-19. TCRdb used MiXCR to reprocess the 5' RACE reads, holding one entry per CDR3 protein. The repertoire holds roughly 510,000 distinct CDR3 sequences, with about 18% as singletons. Sequenced input: PBMCs or a T cell subset sorted from them (not recorded which). All receptors derive from an adult woman who had mild COVID-19 (a few samples of this study predate the infection). Cell type and time point are not known.

This clonotype was recorded a few times. The J gene is TRBJ2-3, the V gene TRBV10-3; D uncertain. CDR3 length: 17 amino acids. Germline CDR1 reads ENHRY; CDR2 reads SYGVKD. The germline V and J ends were trimmed by 7 bases and 0 bases, with 20 bases remaining between them. CDR3 sequence (DNA): TGTGCCATCACCCAAGCAAATGGGGTCCTTAGCACAGATACGCAGTATTTT. Translating gives CAITQANGVLSTDTQYF.

The chain combines TRBV5-1 with TRBJ2-1; TRBD1 matches 7 bases. With V trimmed by 0 bases and J by 8 bases, 8 bases remained unmatched. The germline gives CDR1 SGHRS, CDR2 YFSETQ. The CDR3 loop spans 15 amino acids. For the CDR3, the DNA is TGCGCCAGCAGCTTGGAAGGGGGCGTTTGGGATGAGCAGTTCTTC. Its protein is CASSLEGGVWDEQFF.

The V call is TRBV5-1, the J call TRBJ2-1; perhaps D is TRBD1 or TRBD2 (5 bases each). Trimming left V 4 bases short and J 4 bases short, with 18 bases between. Germline CDR1 SGHRS, CDR2 YFSETQ. CDR3 length: 16 amino acids. For the CDR3, the DNA is TGCGCCAGCAGCCCCGGGGACCACAAGCCGTACAATGAGCAGTTCTTC. Translated: CASSPGDHKPYNEQFF.

The rearrangement uses TRBV12-3 or TRBV12-4 and TRBJ1-4; 9 nucleotides align to TRBD1. The CDR3 consists of 16 residues. The V segment lost 1 base and the J segment 7 bases; nucleotides outside the gene matches: 7. CDR3 nucleotide sequence: TGTGCCAGCAGTTTAGGGGACAGGGTGTCGTCTGAAAAACTGTTTTTT. This encodes CASSLGDRVSSEKLFF.

This clonotype was found a few times. The chain carries TRBV29-1 and TRBJ2-3; 8 nucleotides agree with TRBD1. The CDR3 loop spans 14 amino acids. CDR1 and CDR2 (germline): SQVTM, ANQGSEA. V lost 4 bases and J lost 1; bases outside the gene matches: 4. This CDR3 reads CSVAAGGGTDTQYF. The DNA for the CDR3 is TGCAGCGTTGCGGCAGGGGGCGGCACAGATACGCAGTATTTT.

The chain is built from TRBV7-9 and TRBJ1-5; 8 bases fit TRBD1. Germline CDR1 SEHNR, CDR2 FQNEAQ (reference sequence). The CDR3 contains 15 residues. V shed 7 bases and J 5 bases; nucleotides not matched to a gene: 10. The CDR3 loop reads CASTSDRESHQPQHF. CDR3 in DNA: TGTGCCAGCACCTCGGACAGGGAGAGTCATCAGCCCCAGCATTTT.

The table lists this clonotype with a few counts. J is TRBJ2-7 and V is TRBV6-5, with 7 bases that match TRBD2. Germline CDR1 is MNHEY and CDR2 is SVGAGI. The CDR3 has 17 amino acids. The V and J ends lost 0 bases and 0 bases, in that order; junction bases with no gene match: 8. The CDR3 nucleotides read TGTGCCAGCAGTTACTCGAGGCCCGGGAGGTACTCCTACGAGCAGTACTTC. Protein sequence: CASSYSRPGRYSYEQYF.

The genes are TRBV4-1 and TRBJ2-7; 7 bases align to TRBD1. Trimming removed 0 bases from V and 3 bases from J; junction bases left unmatched: 5. This CDR3 spans 15 amino acids. Germline V gene sequence: CDR1 MGHRA, CDR2 YSYEKL. The CDR3 region is CASSQDTRQGYEQYF. In nucleotides, the CDR3 is TGCGCCAGCAGCCAAGATACTCGACAGGGCTACGAGCAGTACTTC.